This TCR beta chain was obtained from a study of T-cell reconstitution after alpha-beta-depleted transplantation in children. A library of TCRbeta sequences, prepared with unique molecular identifiers, was generated. TCRdb re-called the PCR reads with MiXCR, one entry per CDR3 protein. The sample has about 200,000 distinct CDR3 sequences, over 15% seen once. The CDR3 sequence is 14 residues long. Trimming took 5 bases from V and 1 from J, leaving 11 bases between them. Germline loops: CDR1 MNHEY, CDR2 SVGAGI. The specimen was PBMCs, mostly from graft donor cells, collected 360 days after TCRalphabeta/CD19-depleted stem cell transplant. This TCR was sampled from a male patient between 2 and 10 years old who had a stem cell transplant for acute lymphoblastic leukemia, so the T cells may come from the graft donor. The chain is built from TRBV6-5 and TRBJ1-1; the D is unclear. CDR3 nucleotides: TGTGCCAGCAGTCACCCCCGGGGGAACACTGAAGCTTTCTTT. It encodes CASSHPRGNTEAFF.